The table lists the clone carrying this TCR beta chain with many counts. This entry is derived from a study of blood T cells in healthy people across ages. Whole-study context: Per two T cells, about one barcoded beta molecule was captured through template switching.

Germline CDR1 SGDLS, CDR2 YYNGEE. Trimming cost V 0 bases and J 0 bases, with 8 bases left between them. CDR3 size: 15 residues. A second about 7 to 12 cycle PCR used barcoded and J-beta primers. From the 5' RACE reads, TCRdb called clonotypes with MiXCR, one entry per CDR3 protein. The sample shows 870,000 or so distinct CDR3 sequences, more than 25% of them seen only once. This sequence was found in a woman older than 75 in good health. The source material was blood. This chain connects TRBV9 to TRBJ2-3, with no clear D. CDR3 amino acids: CASSVGYPSTDTQYF. The CDR3 coding sequence is TGTGCCAGCAGCGTAGGATATCCTAGCACAGATACGCAGTATTTT.